This TCR beta chain was sequenced during a study of OX40 agonist ivuxolimab in advanced cancers. For the study at large: Patients in dose escalation had liver, melanoma, kidney or head and neck cancers. Study findings and constraints: Both CD4+ and CD8+ T cell populations in blood had undergone clonal expansion by week 6 at 0.1 to 3.0 mg/kg.

The table came from immunoSEQ multiplex PCR; TCRdb's copy has only in-frame clones and leaves some out. The sample holds tens of thousands of clones, about nine tenths seen once. About this clone: Its antigen is not identified.

It was autoimmune disease history or systemic immunosuppression that excluded patients. This TCR was recovered from an adult with an advanced solid tumor such as melanoma, head and neck, liver or kidney cancer. Sequencing used CD4+ or CD8+ T cells sorted from blood, obtained in a trial of the OX40 agonist ivuxolimab.

CDR3 residues: CASSGPAVGTEAFF. The DNA for the CDR3 is TGTGCCAGCAGTGGCCCGGCCGTGGGCACTGAAGCTTTCTTT. This chain connects TRBV25-1 to TRBJ1-1; D unclear. V lost 4 bases and J lost 4, with 13 bases in between. Germline V CDR1 and CDR2: MGHDK, SYGVNS. The CDR3 has 14 amino acids.